The T cell receptor (beta chain) under discussion was sequenced for a study of T-cell reconstitution after alpha-beta-depleted transplantation in children (dated by TCRdb to about 2016). Turning to the overall study: Using TCR repertoire profiling, the study quantitatively followed how T-cell immune reconstitution unfolded in children after TCRalphabeta/CD19-depleted allogeneic hematopoietic cell transplantation.

This clonotype was observed many times. The antigen it binds to is not known. Base-call qualities are not available, and no considerably larger clone is one nucleotide away. The protocol used for the library was PCR. Data came from an Illumina HiSeq 2500. TCR library preparation used molecular barcoding, with unique molecular identifiers applied to normalize quantification of the TCRbeta repertoire. TCRdb reworked the public reads: Q25 trimming with fastp, MiXCR clone assembly, productive beta chains retained. Records with the same CDR3 protein are collapsed into one entry carrying the most frequent genes and DNA. A total of a few hundred thousand distinct CDR3 sequences appear in this sample, about an eighth of them only once. The top ten clonotypes cover roughly 2.3% of the sample. Results the study describes overall, beyond this receptor: Hyperexpanded clone frequencies declined over subsequent months; after one year, T-cell counts and TCRbeta diversity were mostly attributed to newly produced T cells. The high TCRbeta diversity at day 60 in some patients was ascribed to recipient T cells and intrathymic progenitors that had survived conditioning. About two months after transplant, the apparently early recovery of alphabetaT-cell counts reportedly depended on just several hundred clones that had expanded rapidly and came from non-depleted graft cells.

According to the study, the label for this sample's treatment or condition signals: allogeneic hematopoietic cell transplantation with graft depleted of TCRalphabeta T cells and CD19 B cells. Transplant recipients were children who received TCRalphabeta/CD19-depleted allogeneic hematopoietic cell grafts. Trimming takes 2 bases from V and 7 bases from J, and the germline ends sit 15 bases apart. Taken from cysteine to phenylalanine, the CDR3 has 14 residues. This entry keeps only the CDR3 DNA: 42 bases, framed from base 1. The germline V gene (reference sequence) gives CDR1 as DFQATT and CDR2 as SNEGSKA.

The chain joins TRBV20-1 to TRBJ2-1, with the D gene tentatively TRBD1 or TRBD2, based on 5 matching bases in each. Here the sequenced sample was PBMCs, mostly from graft donor cells, taken 360 days after TCRalphabeta/CD19-depleted stem cell transplant. This clonotype was sampled from a male patient younger than 18 who had a stem cell transplant for acute myeloid leukemia, so the T cells may come from the graft donor. DNA sequence: TGCAGTGCTAGATTCTGGGACGGAAAAAATGAGCAGTTCTTC. It codes for CSARFWDGKNEQFF.